A single sample is the source of the 24 T cell receptor beta chains below, sequenced in a study of T cell responses to AZD1222 COVID-19 vaccine. Sequenced by immunoSEQ multiplex PCR; TCRdb stores in-frame clones only, minus some. The sample lists around 140,000 clones, roughly 92% occurring once. The specimen comprised peripheral blood, sampled 28 days after the second AZD1222 dose. The receptors come from an adult who received the AZD1222 COVID-19 vaccine.

The chain couples TRBV7-8 to TRBJ2-1; tentatively, D is TRBD1 or TRBD2 (7 bases each). V was cut by 2 bases and J by 5 bases, with 16 bases left in between. This CDR3 region has 16 residues. Germline V gene lookup returns CDR1 SGHVS and CDR2 FQNEAQ. The CDR3 protein is CASSLSGRGGDNEQFF. The CDR3 bases are TGTGCCAGCAGCTTATCGGGCAGGGGGGGTGACAATGAGCAGTTCTTC.

The chain combines TRBV6-1 with TRBJ1-2, with a weak D call TRBD1 (6 bases). CDR3 length: 14 amino acids. The germline V and J ends were trimmed by 0 bases and 4 bases, with 9 bases remaining between them. The germline V gene encodes CDR1 MNHNS and CDR2 SASEGT. CDR3 loop: CASSEAGAIYGYTF. The CDR3 DNA is TGTGCCAGCAGTGAAGCGGGGGCAATCTATGGCTACACCTTC.

V gene TRBV7-9 combines with J gene TRBJ1-2; 11 bases match TRBD1. CDR1 and CDR2 from the germline V gene are SEHNR and FQNEAQ (reference sequence). V dropped 5 bases and J dropped 4; count of bases not matched to a gene: 18. This CDR3 contains 19 residues. This chain's CDR3 is CASSTRRRGQGELGYGYTF. Written as DNA, the CDR3 is TGTGCCAGCAGCACCCGCCGGAGGGGACAGGGGGAGTTGGGCTATGGCTACACCTTC.

Sample share makes this clone medium-sized (0.01 to 0.1%). J is TRBJ2-1 and V is TRBV18; D not resolved. CDR3 length: 16 amino acids. V lost 0 bases and J lost 0, with 9 bases in between. Germline CDR1 and CDR2: KGHSH and LQKENI. CDR3 DNA: TGTGCCAGCTCACCACCGTCACAGAGCTCCTACAATGAGCAGTTCTTC. Its protein is CASSPPSQSSYNEQFF.

The chain links TRBV5-8 to TRBJ2-7; D perhaps matches TRBD1 (6 bases). Trimming cost V 3 bases and J 3 bases, with 25 bases left between them. The CDR3 contains 18 residues. CDR1 and CDR2 from the germline V gene are SGHTS and YDEGEE. The DNA for the CDR3 is TGTGCCAGCAGCTCAATAACAGGGATCTCACCTAAATACTACGAGCAGTACTTC. Amino acids: CASSSITGISPKYYEQYF.

The rearrangement links TRBV19 to TRBJ1-2, with 7 bases that match TRBD1. The V gene end was trimmed by 6 bases and the J gene end by 4 bases; junction bases not matched to a gene: 5. Germline V gives CDR1 LNHDA, CDR2 SQIVND (reference sequence). There are 13 residues in the CDR3. In nucleotides, the CDR3 is TGTGCCAGTAGCCTACAGGGGTTCTATGGCTACACCTTC. Translation gives CASSLQGFYGYTF.

This clone came up a few times. J is TRBJ1-4 and V is TRBV27; a weak D match, TRBD1 (6 bases). Deletions cut 6 bases from V and 6 bases from J, with 14 bases between. This CDR3 is 14 amino acids long. CDR1 MNHEY and CDR2 SMNVEV come from the germline V gene (reference sequence). The CDR3 loop is CASRSGQGYEKLFF. In DNA form, the CDR3 reads TGTGCCAGCAGGAGCGGGCAGGGGTATGAAAAACTGTTTTTT.

The DNA for the CDR3 is TGTGCCAGCCGGGCGGGGTTGTCCCAAGAGACCCAGTACTTC. Translated: CASRAGLSQETQYF. The chain carries TRBV2 and TRBJ2-5, with a possible D match to TRBD2 (6 bases). Germline V gives CDR1 SNHLY, CDR2 FYNNEI. V was clipped by 8 bases and J by 1 base, with 14 bases between them. This CDR3 has 14 residues.

The rearrangement links TRBV12-3 or TRBV12-4 to TRBJ2-2; TRBD2 is a possible D gene (5 bases). With 4 bases removed from V and 6 bases from J, the gap between germline ends came to 9 bases. The CDR3 contains 13 residues. The CDR3 region has the DNA TGTGCCAGCAGTTATGAGGGTCCCGGGGAGCTGTTTTTT. Its protein product is CASSYEGPGELFF.

The chain has TRBV9 and TRBJ2-1; TRBD2 matches 10 bases. Looked up from germline, CDR1 is SGDLS and CDR2 is YYNGEE. V was pared by 0 bases and J by 4 bases, with 7 bases of the junction left unmatched. The CDR3 consists of 17 residues. CDR3 protein: CASSVEVAGGLYNEQFF. The CDR3 coding sequence is TGTGCCAGCAGCGTAGAGGTAGCGGGGGGCCTTTACAATGAGCAGTTCTTC.

This sequence joins TRBV5-4 and TRBJ2-1; D is ambiguous. The CDR3 is made up of 14 amino acids. V was trimmed by 4 bases and J by 3 bases, leaving 11 bases between them. The germline CDR1 and CDR2 sequences are SGHNT and YYREEE (reference sequence). This chain's CDR3 is CASSPRPIYNEQFF. Here the CDR3 DNA reads TGTGCCAGCAGCCCACGACCCATCTACAATGAGCAGTTCTTC. The full variable domain, with the rest looked up from reference TRBV5-4 and TRBJ2-1, is ETGVTQSPTHLIKTRGQQVTLRCSSQSGHNTVSWYQQALGQGPQFIFQYYREEENGRGNFPPRFSGLQFPNYSSELNVNALELDDSALYLCASSPRPIYNEQFFGPGTRLTVL.

The rearrangement uses TRBV28 and TRBJ2-7; TRBD1 is a possible D gene (6 bases). V lost 5 bases to trimming and J lost 6 bases, with 23 bases between them. The CDR3 sequence is 16 residues long. Per the germline V gene, CDR1 is MDHEN and CDR2 is SYDVKM. Written as DNA, the CDR3 is TGTGCCAGCAGTCCCAACGGGCAGGGGCTACGCATCGAGCAGTACTTC. Residues: CASSPNGQGLRIEQYF.

The V and J genes are TRBV6-1 and TRBJ2-7; 9 bases match TRBD1. CDR3 size: 12 residues. Looked up from germline, CDR1 is MNHNS and CDR2 is SASEGT. After removal of 3 bases from V and 6 bases from J, the junction contained 0 bases not matched to a gene. In nucleotides, the CDR3 is TGTGCCAGCAGTGAGGACAGGGGCGAGCAGTACGTC. Translating it yields CASSEDRGEQYV.

This chain links TRBV10-3 with TRBJ2-7; perhaps TRBD1 as D (6 bases). This CDR3 is built from 12 residues. Trimming stripped 6 bases from V and 3 bases from J, with 9 bases between. The germline gives CDR1 ENHRY, CDR2 SYGVKD. The CDR3 is CAISGQNYEQYF. CDR3 DNA: TGTGCCATCAGCGGACAGAACTACGAGCAGTACTTC.

Written as DNA, the CDR3 is TGTGCCAGCAGTACCAGGGGGCTAGCGGGGGCAGATACGCAGTATTTT. This encodes CASSTRGLAGADTQYF. J is TRBJ2-3 and V is TRBV7-2, with 10 bases identical to TRBD2. The CDR3 is 16 amino acids. Germline CDR1 and CDR2: SGHTA and FQGNSA. V gave up 6 bases and J gave up 4 bases; unmatched junction bases: 10.

The chain combines TRBV15 with TRBJ2-2; 7 positions agree with TRBD2. This CDR3 spans 15 amino acids. Germline trimming cut 5 bases from V and 6 bases from J; bases unmatched to any gene: 9. CDR1 is LNHNV and CDR2 is YYDKDF in the germline V gene (reference sequence). CDR3: CATSPAGNVAGELFF. CDR3 coding DNA: TGTGCCACCAGCCCAGCGGGGAACGTCGCCGGGGAGCTGTTTTTT. Complete variable domain (other parts from reference TRBV15 and TRBJ2-2): DAMVIQNPRYQVTQFGKPVTLSCSQTLNHNVMYWYQQKSSQAPKLLFHYYDKDFNNEADTPDNFQSRRPNTSFCFLDIRSPGLGDTAMYLCATSPAGNVAGELFFGEGSRLTVL.

CDR3 sequence: CASRAPGEQYF. The CDR3 region has the DNA TGTGCCAGCAGGGCCCCGGGGGAGCAGTACTTC. V gene TRBV6-1 combines with J gene TRBJ2-7, with D possibly being TRBD2 (5 bases). Trimming removed 6 bases from V and 7 bases from J, with 10 bases in between. CDR3 length equals 11 residues. The germline V gene has CDR1 MNHNS and CDR2 SASEGT.

This chain's CDR3 is CASSFFGKQRTDTQYF. Written as DNA, the CDR3 is TGTGCCAGCAGTTTTTTCGGTAAACAGCGCACAGATACGCAGTATTTT. The chain joins TRBV27 to TRBJ2-3, with unresolved D. Looked up from germline, CDR1 is MNHEY and CDR2 is SMNVEV (reference sequence). Trimming took 3 bases from V and 1 from J, leaving 14 bases between them. CDR3 length: 16 residues.

The chain couples TRBV7-2 to TRBJ2-5, with D perhaps TRBD2 (6 bases). V was trimmed by 4 bases and J by 5 bases, leaving 14 bases between them. The V gene's germline CDR1 is SGHTA and CDR2 FQGNSA. CDR3 length equals 14 residues. CDR3: CASSSAGTPETQYF. CDR3 nucleotide sequence: TGTGCCAGCAGCTCGGCCGGGACTCCGGAGACCCAGTACTTC.

The rearrangement uses TRBV5-1 and TRBJ1-2, with 9 nucleotides matching TRBD1. V lost 3 bases and J lost 7; bases outside the gene matches: 4. Looked up from germline, CDR1 is SGHRS and CDR2 is YFSETQ. The length of the CDR3 is 13 residues. The CDR3 DNA reads TGCGCCAGCAGCTCGGACAGGGGTTCTGGCTACACCTTC. It is translated as CASSSDRGSGYTF.

This clone is a singleton in its sample. The rearrangement uses TRBV7-6 and TRBJ2-1; no reliable D call. CDR1 and CDR2 (germline): SGHVS, FNYEAQ. V was trimmed by 0 bases and J by 12 bases, leaving 6 bases between them. This CDR3 is built from 11 residues. As DNA, the CDR3 is TGTGCCAGCAGCTTAGCCGGGCGGCAGTTCTTC. It specifies CASSLAGRQFF.

This clone was recorded once. The genes are TRBV10-3 and TRBJ1-2, with TRBD1 matching 8 bases. This CDR3 spans 14 amino acids. In germline, CDR1 is ENHRY, CDR2 SYGVKD. The ends lost 3 bases at V and 6 bases at J; junction bases unmatched: 6. CDR3 region: CAISDSGQVHGYTF. The CDR3 region has the DNA TGTGCCATCAGTGACTCGGGACAGGTCCATGGCTACACCTTC.

The chain carries TRBV5-1 and TRBJ1-1; the D is unclear. V gave up 6 bases and J gave up 1 base, with 4 bases separating them. CDR1 is SGHRS and CDR2 is YFSETQ in the germline V gene. The CDR3 is 11 residues long. CDR3 sequence: CASTENTEAFF. In DNA form, the CDR3 reads TGCGCCAGCACGGAGAACACTGAAGCTTTCTTT.

The genes are TRBV7-2 and TRBJ2-2, with D possibly TRBD1 on 7 matching bases. V lost 6 bases and J 5 bases, leaving 10 bases between the germline ends. The CDR3 length is 13 residues. Germline assignment: CDR1 SGHTA and CDR2 FQGNSA. The CDR3 nucleotides are TGTGCCAGCAGGGAGGGGGCTACCGGGGAGCTGTTTTTT. Translation gives CASREGATGELFF.